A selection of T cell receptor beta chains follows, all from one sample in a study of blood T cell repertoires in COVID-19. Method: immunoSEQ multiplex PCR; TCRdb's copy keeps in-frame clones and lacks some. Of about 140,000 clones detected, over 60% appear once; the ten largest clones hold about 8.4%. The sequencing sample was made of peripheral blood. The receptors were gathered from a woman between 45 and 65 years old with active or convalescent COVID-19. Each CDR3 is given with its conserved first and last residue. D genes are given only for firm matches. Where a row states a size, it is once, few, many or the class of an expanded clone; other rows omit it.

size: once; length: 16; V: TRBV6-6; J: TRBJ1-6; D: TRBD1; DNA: TGTGCCAGCAGTTACCCAAACAGGGGCCAAAATTCACCCCTCCACTTT; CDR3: CASSYPNRGQNSPLHF
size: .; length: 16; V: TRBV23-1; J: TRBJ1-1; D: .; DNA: TGCGCCAGCAGTCAATCACCCCGGGCTCGGAGGACTGAAGCTTTCTTT; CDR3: CASSQSPRARRTEAFF
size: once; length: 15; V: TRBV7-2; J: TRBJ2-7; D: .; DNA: TGTGCCAGCAGCTTAAACTTGGGGGGCTCCTACGAGCAGTACTTC; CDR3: CASSLNLGGSYEQYF
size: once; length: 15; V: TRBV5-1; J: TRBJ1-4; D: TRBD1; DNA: TGCGCCAGCAGCGAAGGACAGGGGCTAAATGAAAAACTGTTTTTT; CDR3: CASSEGQGLNEKLFF
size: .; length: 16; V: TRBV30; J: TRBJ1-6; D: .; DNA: TGTGCCTGGAGGCCGACCCAGGAATTAAAAAATTCACCCCTCCACTTT; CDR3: CAWRPTQELKNSPLHF
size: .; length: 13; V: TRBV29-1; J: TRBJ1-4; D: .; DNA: TGCAGCGTTAATGGACGGGATAATGAAAAACTGTTTTTT; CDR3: CSVNGRDNEKLFF
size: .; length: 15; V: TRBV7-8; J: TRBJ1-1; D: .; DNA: TGTGCCAGCAGCCCCCGGAACAGCTGGAACACTGAAGCTTTCTTT; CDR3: CASSPRNSWNTEAFF
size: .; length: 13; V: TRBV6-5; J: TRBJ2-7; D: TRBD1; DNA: TGTGCCAGCAGTTACAGACAGGGCTACGAGCAGTACTTC; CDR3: CASSYRQGYEQYF
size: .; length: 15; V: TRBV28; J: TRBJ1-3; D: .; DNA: TGTGCCAGCAGTTTCGGTGATGCCTCTGGAAACACCATATATTTT; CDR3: CASSFGDASGNTIYF
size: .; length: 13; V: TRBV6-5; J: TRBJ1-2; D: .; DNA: TGTGCCAGCAGTAAACAACAGAACTATGGCTACACCTTC; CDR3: CASSKQQNYGYTF
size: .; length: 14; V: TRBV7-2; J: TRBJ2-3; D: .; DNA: TGTGCCAGCAGCTTTGCGCCTAGCACAGATACGCAGTATTTT; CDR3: CASSFAPSTDTQYF
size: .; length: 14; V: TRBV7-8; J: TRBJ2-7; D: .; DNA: TGTGCCAGCAGCCAAATGGCCAACTCCTACGAGCAGTACTTC; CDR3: CASSQMANSYEQYF
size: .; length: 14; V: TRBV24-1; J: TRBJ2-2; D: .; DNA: TGTGCCACCAGTCAGGTATCCGACACCGGGGAGCTGTTTTTT; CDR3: CATSQVSDTGELFF
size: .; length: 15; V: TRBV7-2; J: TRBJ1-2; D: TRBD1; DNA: TGTGCCAGCAGCTTAGCCGGACAGGGAAACTATGGCTACACCTTC; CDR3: CASSLAGQGNYGYTF
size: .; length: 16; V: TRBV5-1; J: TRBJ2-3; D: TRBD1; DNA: TGCGCCAGCAGCTTGGAGGGACAGGGGACCACAGATACGCAGTATTTT; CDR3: CASSLEGQGTTDTQYF